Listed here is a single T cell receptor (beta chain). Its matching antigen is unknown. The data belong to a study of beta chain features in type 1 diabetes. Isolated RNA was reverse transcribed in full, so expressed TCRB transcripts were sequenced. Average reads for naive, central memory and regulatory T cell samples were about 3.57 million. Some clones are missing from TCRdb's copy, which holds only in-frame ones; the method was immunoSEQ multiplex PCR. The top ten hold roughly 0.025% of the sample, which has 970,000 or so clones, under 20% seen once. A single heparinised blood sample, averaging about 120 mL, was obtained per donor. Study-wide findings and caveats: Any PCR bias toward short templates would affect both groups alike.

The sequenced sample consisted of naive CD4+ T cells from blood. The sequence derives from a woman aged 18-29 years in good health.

The CDR3: CASSPGQGLFSGNTIYF. CDR3 nucleotide sequence: TGTGCCAGCTCCCCGGGACAGGGGCTTTTCTCTGGAAACACCATATATTTT. This sequence joins TRBV18 and TRBJ1-3, with 10 bases identical to TRBD1. This CDR3 region has 17 residues. Trimming at V came to 6 bases and at J to 0 bases, leaving 8 bases not matched to a gene. From germline, CDR1 is KGHSH and CDR2 LQKENI.